The 21 T cell receptor beta chains below all came from one sample that was sequenced in a study of T cell responses to AZD1222 COVID-19 vaccine. Some clones are missing from TCRdb's copy, which holds only in-frame ones; the method was immunoSEQ multiplex PCR. The data hold 100,000 to 140,000 clones, with around 87% observed a single time. The starting material was peripheral blood, obtained on day 0 of AZD1222 vaccination. These receptors were obtained from an adult in good health.

This chain connects TRBV12-3 or TRBV12-4 to TRBJ2-4; tentatively, D is TRBD1 (6 bases). V was trimmed by 1 base and J by 7 bases, leaving 8 bases between them. This CDR3 is built from 13 residues. The CDR3 sequence is CASSLGQVNIQYF. CDR3 in DNA: TGTGCCAGCAGTTTAGGACAGGTGAACATTCAGTACTTC.

V and J are TRBV9 and TRBJ2-1, with 16 positions matching TRBD2. Trimming at V came to 2 bases and at J to 9 bases, leaving 5 bases not matched to a gene. The CDR3 runs 16 residues. Germline CDR1 and CDR2: SGDLS and YYNGEE. The DNA for the CDR3 is TGTGCCAGCAGCGTCGGGACTAGCGGGAGGGAAGGTGAGCAGTTCTTC. Residues: CASSVGTSGREGEQFF.

The chain recombines TRBV18 with TRBJ2-3, with TRBD2 matching over 10 bases. The V and J ends lost 2 bases and 9 bases, in that order; junction bases with no gene match: 11. Per the germline V gene, CDR1 is KGHSH and CDR2 is LQKENI. The CDR3 runs to 16 residues. Here the CDR3 reads CASSPGLVAGGPTQYF. For the CDR3, the DNA is TGTGCCAGCTCACCAGGTCTAGTAGCGGGGGGACCGACGCAGTATTTT.

A few counts support this clone. The chain employs TRBV12-5 and TRBJ2-3; TRBD2 matches at 10 bases. The ends lost 5 bases at V and 3 bases at J; junction bases unmatched: 5. The germline gives CDR1 LGHNT, CDR2 FRNRAP. The CDR3 loop spans 15 amino acids. The CDR3 DNA reads TGTGCTAGTGGTACCTCTAGCGGGGGAACAGATACGCAGTATTTT. It yields the protein CASGTSSGGTDTQYF.

The chain combines TRBV2 with TRBJ1-2; TRBD1 might be the D (5 bases). Per the germline V gene, CDR1 is SNHLY and CDR2 is FYNNEI. The CDR3 sequence is 14 residues long. The V end lost 7 bases, the J end lost 4 bases, and 16 bases lay between the germline ends. CDR3 sequence: CASINGGGGYGYTF. In DNA, the CDR3 is TGTGCCAGCATAAATGGGGGGGGAGGCTATGGCTACACCTTC.

This chain links TRBV6-2 or TRBV6-3 with TRBJ2-3; the D gene is possibly TRBD2 (5 bases). Germline CDR1 is MNHEY and CDR2 is SVGEGT. The CDR3 runs 16 residues. The V end lost 5 bases, the J end lost 0 bases, and 15 bases lay between the germline ends. This CDR3 is CASSKRPSPSTDTQYF. In DNA form, the CDR3 reads TGTGCCAGCAGTAAAAGGCCTAGCCCTAGCACAGATACGCAGTATTTT.

The chain is built from TRBV4-1 and TRBJ2-7, with D hard to call. CDR1 is MGHRA and CDR2 is YSYEKL in the germline V gene. Trimming removed 0 bases from V and 1 base from J, with 13 bases in between. CDR3 size: 16 residues. The CDR3 spells CASSQDVSQPSYEQYF. The DNA of the CDR3 is TGCGCCAGCAGCCAAGATGTCAGCCAGCCGTCCTACGAGCAGTACTTC.

J is TRBJ2-3 and V is TRBV27; maybe TRBD1 (6 bases). Germline V lookup: CDR1 MNHEY, CDR2 SMNVEV (reference sequence). Trimming stripped 5 bases from V and 7 bases from J, with 25 bases between. CDR3 length equals 17 residues. For the CDR3, the DNA is TGTGCCAGCAGTCCTCAGAGACTGACAGGCCCCGTGAATACGCAGTATTTT. Its translation: CASSPQRLTGPVNTQYF.

The chain employs TRBV11-3 and TRBJ1-1; 8 nucleotides match TRBD1. The CDR3 spans 13 residues. The trim removed 5 bases at V and 9 bases at J, leaving 8 bases unmatched. Germline-derived CDR1 and CDR2 are SGHNT and YENEEA. The CDR3 nucleotides read TGTGCCAGCAGCGGGACCGGGACAGGAAAAGCTTTCTTT. Protein: CASSGTGTGKAFF.

This clone was seen only once. The chain links TRBV7-2 to TRBJ2-7; D perhaps matches TRBD1 (6 bases). The V and J ends lost 4 bases and 3 bases respectively, with 13 bases between them. The CDR3 totals 14 residues. Germline lookup yields CDR1 SGHTA and CDR2 FQGNSA. The CDR3 sequence: CASSSRDTRYEQYF. CDR3 DNA: TGTGCCAGCAGCTCCCGGGACACTCGCTACGAGCAGTACTTC.

In its sample, this clone was seen once. In nucleotides, the CDR3 is TGTGCCAGCAGCCCAACCGGGGGCCAAGAGACCCAGTACTTC. Amino acid sequence: CASSPTGGQETQYF. The V gene is TRBV11-2, the J gene TRBJ2-5; a weak D match, TRBD2 (6 bases). CDR1 is SGHAT, CDR2 FQNNGV, per germline. The V gene lost 5 bases and the J gene lost 1 base, with 11 bases spanning the gap. The CDR3 is made up of 14 amino acids.

This sequence joins TRBV7-9 and TRBJ2-1; tentative D call: TRBD1 (6 bases). Trimming stripped 6 bases from V and 4 bases from J, with 19 bases between. The CDR3 consists of 16 residues. Germline loops: CDR1 SEHNR, CDR2 FQNEAQ (reference sequence). The CDR3 spells CASSPRWGRPYNEQFF. The CDR3, as DNA: TGTGCCAGCAGTCCCCGGTGGGGGCGTCCGTACAATGAGCAGTTCTTC.

DNA of the CDR3: TGTGCCAGCAACCACGCGGGGGACACCGGGGAGCTGTTTTTT. Translation gives CASNHAGDTGELFF. The chain employs TRBV5-5 and TRBJ2-2, with TRBD2 matching 7 bases. J gave up 3 bases and V 6 bases, and 5 bases lay outside the gene matches. The germline V gene encodes CDR1 SGHKS and CDR2 YYEKEE (reference sequence). The CDR3 spans 14 residues.

V and J are TRBV6-4 and TRBJ2-3, with D tentatively TRBD1 (6 bases). Germline V gene data show CDR1 as MRHNA and CDR2 as SNTAGT. The CDR3 is made up of 15 amino acids. The V end lost 2 bases, the J end lost 0 bases, and 9 bases lay between the germline ends. The CDR3, as DNA: TGTGCCAGCAGTGACAAAGGGGGAAGCACAGATACGCAGTATTTT. Protein product: CASSDKGGSTDTQYF.

This chain links TRBV9 with TRBJ2-3; 10 bases agree with TRBD1. The length of the CDR3 is 16 residues. Germline V CDR1 and CDR2: SGDLS, YYNGEE. After removal of 4 bases from V and 3 bases from J, the junction contained 8 bases not matched to a gene. CDR3: CASSSGWGQGTDTQYF. The CDR3, as DNA: TGTGCCAGCAGCTCAGGGTGGGGACAGGGGACAGATACGCAGTATTTT.

The V and J genes are TRBV7-7 and TRBJ1-1; possibly TRBD1 for D (6 bases). The V gene lost 5 bases and the J gene lost 2 bases, with 21 bases spanning the gap. This CDR3 region has 17 residues. Per the germline V gene, CDR1 is SSHAT and CDR2 is FNYEAQ (reference sequence). CDR3 sequence (DNA): TGTGCCAGCAGCGCCCTACAGGGCCTGGGCGGTAACACTGAAGCTTTCTTT. Translation: CASSALQGLGGNTEAFF.

Regarding this clone: Additional DNA sequences in this sample encode the identical CDR3. The chain couples TRBV7-2 to TRBJ1-4, with D possibly TRBD1 on 6 matching bases. Trimming took off 3 bases at V and 5 bases at J, with 10 bases between the two ends. The CDR3 runs 14 residues. The germline V gene encodes CDR1 SGHTA and CDR2 FQGNSA. CDR3 bases: TGTGCCAGCAGCTTGAGGCAGGGGAATGAAAAACTGTTTTTT. Its translation: CASSLRQGNEKLFF.

The V gene is TRBV30, the J gene TRBJ2-7; D might be TRBD1 (6 bases). Germline lookup yields CDR1 GTSNPN and CDR2 SVGIG (reference sequence). The CDR3 contains 13 residues. Trimming removed 2 bases at V and 3 bases at J, with 11 bases between. CDR3 in amino acids: CAWSQGLDYEQYF. The CDR3 coding sequence is TGTGCCTGGAGTCAGGGGCTCGACTACGAGCAGTACTTC.

The rearrangement links TRBV2 to TRBJ2-7, with 7 bases fitting TRBD1. Germline loops: CDR1 SNHLY, CDR2 FYNNEI. The J segment lost 3 bases and the V segment lost 7 bases, leaving 6 bases of the junction unmatched. This CDR3 is built from 13 residues. The CDR3 sequence: CASNPAGGYEQYF. CDR3 coding DNA: TGTGCCAGCAACCCGGCAGGGGGCTACGAGCAGTACTTC.

The chain joins TRBV5-1 to TRBJ1-2; D is perhaps TRBD1 (5 bases). V lost 4 bases to trimming and J lost 1 base, with 26 bases between them. The length of the CDR3 is 19 residues. Germline CDR1 SGHRS, CDR2 YFSETQ. CDR3 bases: TGCGCCAGCAGCCCAACCCCCTACAAAACAGGAACTTTTAACTATGGCTACACCTTC. It specifies CASSPTPYKTGTFNYGYTF.

V and J are TRBV7-6 and TRBJ2-7; 8 nucleotides match TRBD1. This CDR3 has 13 residues. J lost 4 bases, V lost 6 bases, and 5 bases had no gene match. Germline V gives CDR1 SGHVS, CDR2 FNYEAQ. CDR3 sequence (DNA): TGTGCCAGCAGTGTCCAGGGGGCTTACGAGCAGTACTTC. This gives the protein CASSVQGAYEQYF.